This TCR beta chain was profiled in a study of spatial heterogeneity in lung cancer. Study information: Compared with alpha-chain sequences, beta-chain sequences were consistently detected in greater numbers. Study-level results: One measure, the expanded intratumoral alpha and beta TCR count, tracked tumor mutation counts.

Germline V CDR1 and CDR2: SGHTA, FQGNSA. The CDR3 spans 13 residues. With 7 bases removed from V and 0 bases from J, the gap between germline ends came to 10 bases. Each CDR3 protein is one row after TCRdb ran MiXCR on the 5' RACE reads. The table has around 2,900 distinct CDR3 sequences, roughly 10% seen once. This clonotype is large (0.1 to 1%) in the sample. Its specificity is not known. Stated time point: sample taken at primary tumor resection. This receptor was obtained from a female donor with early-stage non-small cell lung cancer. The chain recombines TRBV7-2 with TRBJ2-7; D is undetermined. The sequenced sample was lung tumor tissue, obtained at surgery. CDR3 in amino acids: CASKTPSSYEQYF. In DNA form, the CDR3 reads TGTGCCAGCAAGACACCAAGCTCCTACGAGCAGTACTTC. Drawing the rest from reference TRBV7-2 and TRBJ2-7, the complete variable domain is GAGVSQSPSNKVTEKGKDVELRCDPISGHTALYWYRQSLGQGLEFLIYFQGNSAPDKSGLPSDRFSAERTGGSVSTLTIQRTQQEDSAVYLCASKTPSSYEQYFGPGTRLTVT.